This T cell receptor beta chain was identified in a study of T cell responses to AZD1222 COVID-19 vaccine. Here immunoSEQ multiplex PCR was the method, and the copy in TCRdb shows in-frame clones only, minus some. Among 120,000 or so clones listed, around 90% were seen once. Broader study findings: Donors were chiefly white British, with a greater number of females, and clonal diversity was perhaps underestimated.

The V end was cut by 6 bases, the J end by 2 bases, with 13 bases between. The CDR3 spans 14 residues. Germline V gene lookup returns CDR1 MNHEY and CDR2 SVGAGI. This clone was seen once. Its antigen is as yet unknown. The clonotype originates from an adult in good health. Sequenced material: peripheral blood, taken on day 0 of AZD1222 vaccination. The gene calls are TRBV6-5 and TRBJ1-2; maybe TRBD1 (5 bases). CDR3 region: CASRGGSANYGYTF. The CDR3 nucleotides read TGTGCCAGCAGGGGGGGGTCAGCAAACTATGGCTACACCTTC.